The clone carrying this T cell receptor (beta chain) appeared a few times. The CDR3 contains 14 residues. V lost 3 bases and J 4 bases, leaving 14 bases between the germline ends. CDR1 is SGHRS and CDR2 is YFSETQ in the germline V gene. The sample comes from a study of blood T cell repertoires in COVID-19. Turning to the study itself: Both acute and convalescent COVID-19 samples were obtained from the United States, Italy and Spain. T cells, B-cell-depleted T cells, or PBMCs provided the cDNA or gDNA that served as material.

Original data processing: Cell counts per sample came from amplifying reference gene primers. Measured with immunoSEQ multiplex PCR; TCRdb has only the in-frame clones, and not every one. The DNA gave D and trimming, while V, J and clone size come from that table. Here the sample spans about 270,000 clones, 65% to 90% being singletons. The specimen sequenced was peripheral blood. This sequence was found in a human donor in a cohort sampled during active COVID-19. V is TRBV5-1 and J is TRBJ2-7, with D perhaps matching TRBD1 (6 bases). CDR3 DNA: TGCGCCAGCAGCTATACCGGGACACCGTACGAGCAGTACTTC. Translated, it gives CASSYTGTPYEQYF.